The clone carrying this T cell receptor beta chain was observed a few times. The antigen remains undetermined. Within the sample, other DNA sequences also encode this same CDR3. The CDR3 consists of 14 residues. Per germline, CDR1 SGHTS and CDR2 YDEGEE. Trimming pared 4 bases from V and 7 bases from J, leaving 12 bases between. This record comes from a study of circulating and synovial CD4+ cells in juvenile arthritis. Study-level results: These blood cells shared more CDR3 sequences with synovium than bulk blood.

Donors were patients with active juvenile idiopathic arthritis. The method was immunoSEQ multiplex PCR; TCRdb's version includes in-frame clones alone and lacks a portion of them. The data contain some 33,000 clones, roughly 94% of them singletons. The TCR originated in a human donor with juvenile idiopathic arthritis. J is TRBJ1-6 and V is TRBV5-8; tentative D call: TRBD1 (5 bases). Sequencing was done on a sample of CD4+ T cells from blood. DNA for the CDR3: TGTGCCAGCAGCCTAGGGGAGGGGAATTCACCCCTCCACTTT. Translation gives CASSLGEGNSPLHF.